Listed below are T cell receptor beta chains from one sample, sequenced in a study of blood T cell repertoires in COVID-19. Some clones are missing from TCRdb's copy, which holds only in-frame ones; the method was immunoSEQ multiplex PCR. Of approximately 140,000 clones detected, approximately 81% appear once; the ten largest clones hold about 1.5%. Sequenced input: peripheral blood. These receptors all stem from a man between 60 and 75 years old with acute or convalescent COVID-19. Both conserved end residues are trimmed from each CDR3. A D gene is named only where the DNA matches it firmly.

CDR3aa: ASSFSPDTQY
d_gene: NA
v_gene: TRBV5-1
j_gene: TRBJ2-3

CDR3aa: ASSIQAGAVDTQY
d_gene: TRBD2
v_gene: TRBV19
j_gene: TRBJ2-3

CDR3aa: ASSPRDAPGEKLF
d_gene: NA
v_gene: TRBV7-9
j_gene: TRBJ1-4

CDR3aa: ASSDWWSQPQH
d_gene: NA
v_gene: TRBV2
j_gene: TRBJ1-5

CDR3aa: ATSDPGSNQPQH
d_gene: NA
v_gene: TRBV24-1
j_gene: TRBJ1-5

CDR3aa: ASSPISNQPQH
d_gene: NA
v_gene: TRBV18
j_gene: TRBJ1-5

CDR3aa: ASSLGLAGASSYNEQF
d_gene: TRBD2
v_gene: TRBV5-6
j_gene: TRBJ2-1

CDR3aa: ASTTLGSGNTIY
d_gene: NA
v_gene: TRBV27
j_gene: TRBJ1-3

CDR3aa: ASSLRQGQGLNEQY
d_gene: TRBD1
v_gene: TRBV5-1
j_gene: TRBJ2-7

CDR3aa: ASTHGQGGSPLH
d_gene: TRBD1
v_gene: TRBV27
j_gene: TRBJ1-6

CDR3aa: ASSPAAGPGEETQY
d_gene: NA
v_gene: TRBV18
j_gene: TRBJ2-5

CDR3aa: ASSWGQGAYQPQH
d_gene: TRBD1
v_gene: TRBV5-5
j_gene: TRBJ1-5

CDR3aa: ASSLGQGTGELF
d_gene: TRBD1
v_gene: TRBV5-6
j_gene: TRBJ2-2

CDR3aa: SVEDLGRSRAYNEQF
d_gene: NA
v_gene: TRBV29-1
j_gene: TRBJ2-1

CDR3aa: ASSLSSDSQPQH
d_gene: NA
v_gene: TRBV19
j_gene: TRBJ1-5

CDR3aa: ASRKTTEGTYEQY
d_gene: NA
v_gene: TRBV19
j_gene: TRBJ2-7

CDR3aa: ASSVQGNNSPLH
d_gene: NA
v_gene: TRBV9
j_gene: TRBJ1-6

CDR3aa: ASSIGANTEAF
d_gene: NA
v_gene: TRBV19
j_gene: TRBJ1-1

CDR3aa: ASNLVAGEAGELF
d_gene: TRBD2
v_gene: TRBV19
j_gene: TRBJ2-2

CDR3aa: ASSLELRGMNTEAF
d_gene: NA
v_gene: TRBV5-4
j_gene: TRBJ1-1

CDR3aa: ASSGGQGGHRELF
d_gene: TRBD1
v_gene: TRBV5-1
j_gene: TRBJ2-2

CDR3aa: ASSLLEGATYEQY
d_gene: NA
v_gene: TRBV5-1
j_gene: TRBJ2-7

CDR3aa: SAATGSVAF
d_gene: NA
v_gene: TRBV20-1
j_gene: TRBJ1-1

CDR3aa: SAGTSGGTNEQF
d_gene: TRBD2
v_gene: TRBV29-1
j_gene: TRBJ2-1

CDR3aa: ASSQGSGGYGSYEQY
d_gene: TRBD2
v_gene: TRBV4-1
j_gene: TRBJ2-7

CDR3aa: ASSFGGLGGPSTDTQY
d_gene: NA
v_gene: TRBV7-3
j_gene: TRBJ2-3

CDR3aa: ASSFERGETDTQY
d_gene: TRBD2
v_gene: TRBV5-1
j_gene: TRBJ2-3

CDR3aa: AISETGQGGGYT
d_gene: TRBD1
v_gene: TRBV10-3
j_gene: TRBJ1-2

CDR3aa: ASRPISGDCGEKLF
d_gene: NA
v_gene: TRBV19
j_gene: TRBJ1-4

CDR3aa: ASSVLAQGGSPLH
d_gene: NA
v_gene: TRBV9
j_gene: TRBJ1-6

CDR3aa: SASRLAGGGEQY
d_gene: TRBD2
v_gene: TRBV20-1
j_gene: TRBJ2-7

CDR3aa: ASSQGSGDYEQY
d_gene: TRBD2
v_gene: TRBV4-1
j_gene: TRBJ2-7

CDR3aa: ASSDWGTSNTQY
d_gene: NA
v_gene: TRBV6-1
j_gene: TRBJ2-3

CDR3aa: ASSPRQANYGYT
d_gene: NA
v_gene: TRBV27
j_gene: TRBJ1-2

CDR3aa: ASSPPSGTGGTDYGYT
d_gene: TRBD1
v_gene: TRBV6-2/TRBV6-3
j_gene: TRBJ1-2

CDR3aa: ASSIQGGNTEAF
d_gene: TRBD1
v_gene: TRBV19
j_gene: TRBJ1-1

CDR3aa: ASSVRVGNTEAF
d_gene: NA
v_gene: TRBV19
j_gene: TRBJ1-1

CDR3aa: ASSDRGSEKLF
d_gene: NA
v_gene: TRBV25-1
j_gene: TRBJ1-4

CDR3aa: ASSRTGMGETQY
d_gene: NA
v_gene: TRBV5-1
j_gene: TRBJ2-5

CDR3aa: SVLTGVSGANVLT
d_gene: TRBD1
v_gene: TRBV29-1
j_gene: TRBJ2-6

CDR3aa: SVGGGLETQY
d_gene: NA
v_gene: TRBV29-1
j_gene: TRBJ2-5